The TCR beta chain described here comes from a study of blood T cell repertoires in COVID-19. Profiled with immunoSEQ multiplex PCR; TCRdb holds only in-frame clones, not every one. The repertoire includes 200,000 to 250,000 clones, approximately 83% of them detected once, and roughly 10% sits in the top ten. The V gene's germline CDR1 is MNHNY and CDR2 SVGAGI (reference sequence). Trimming removed 5 bases at V and 3 bases at J, with 11 bases between. The CDR3 runs to 14 residues. The V and J genes are TRBV6-6 and TRBJ1-5; possible D gene TRBD1, 5 bases. The receptor was derived from an elderly man with acute or convalescent COVID-19. The source material was peripheral blood. CDR3 in DNA: TGTGCCAGCAGTGACCGACAGTTCAATCAGCCCCAGCATTTT. Residues: CASSDRQFNQPQHF.